The 5 T cell receptor beta chains given below trace back to one sample, sequenced in a study of T cells in narcolepsy. TCRdb's table, derived via immunoSEQ multiplex PCR, lists solely in-frame clones and lacks some. This repertoire shows about 20,000 clones, 80% to 85% found once; its top ten account for approximately 1.7%. The specimen was memory (CD45RA-) CD4+ T cells from blood. The receptors originated from a human donor in good health.

This chain joins TRBV4-1 and TRBJ2-5, with D uncertain. In germline, CDR1 is MGHRA, CDR2 YSYEKL. The CDR3 consists of 12 residues. V shed 3 bases and J shed 7 bases, with 9 bases lying between them. CDR3 DNA: TGCGCCAGCAGCCACTCGAAAGGGACCCAGTACTTC. Translation: CASSHSKGTQYF.

J is TRBJ1-3 and V is TRBV2; D ambiguous. CDR1 SNHLY and CDR2 FYNNEI come from the germline V gene. CDR3 length: 14 residues. The germline V and J ends were trimmed by 8 bases and 0 bases, with 11 bases remaining between them. This CDR3 is CASRLRSSGNTIYF. As DNA, the CDR3 is TGTGCCAGCCGGTTACGAAGCTCTGGAAACACCATATATTTT.

Only a few counts were recorded for this clone. The chain uses TRBV7-3 and TRBJ1-1, with D possibly being TRBD1 (5 bases). From germline, CDR1 is SGHTA and CDR2 FQGTGA. This CDR3 contains 15 residues. Trimming took 2 bases from V and 1 from J, leaving 11 bases between them. For the CDR3, the DNA is TGTGCCAGCAGCTTAGTCAGGGCCCCGAACACTGAAGCTTTCTTT. Translating gives CASSLVRAPNTEAFF.

The chain joins TRBV9 to TRBJ2-6; maybe TRBD2 (5 bases). Germline CDR1 is SGDLS and CDR2 is YYNGEE. The CDR3 loop spans 18 amino acids. V was shortened by 1 base and J by 0 bases, with 14 bases between the two germline ends. This CDR3 is CASSVIGGVLSGANVLTF. CDR3 DNA sequence: TGTGCCAGCAGCGTAATAGGAGGAGTCCTCTCTGGGGCCAACGTCCTGACTTTC.

A single count supports this clone. The CDR3 loop reads CASSLFGLAGAKETQYF. DNA of the CDR3: TGCGCCAGCAGCCTCTTCGGACTAGCGGGAGCGAAAGAGACCCAGTACTTC. The chain has TRBV5-1 and TRBJ2-5; TRBD2 agrees at 13 bases. This CDR3 has 17 residues. The germline V gene has CDR1 SGHRS and CDR2 YFSETQ. The trim removed 4 bases at V and 3 bases at J, leaving 9 bases unmatched.